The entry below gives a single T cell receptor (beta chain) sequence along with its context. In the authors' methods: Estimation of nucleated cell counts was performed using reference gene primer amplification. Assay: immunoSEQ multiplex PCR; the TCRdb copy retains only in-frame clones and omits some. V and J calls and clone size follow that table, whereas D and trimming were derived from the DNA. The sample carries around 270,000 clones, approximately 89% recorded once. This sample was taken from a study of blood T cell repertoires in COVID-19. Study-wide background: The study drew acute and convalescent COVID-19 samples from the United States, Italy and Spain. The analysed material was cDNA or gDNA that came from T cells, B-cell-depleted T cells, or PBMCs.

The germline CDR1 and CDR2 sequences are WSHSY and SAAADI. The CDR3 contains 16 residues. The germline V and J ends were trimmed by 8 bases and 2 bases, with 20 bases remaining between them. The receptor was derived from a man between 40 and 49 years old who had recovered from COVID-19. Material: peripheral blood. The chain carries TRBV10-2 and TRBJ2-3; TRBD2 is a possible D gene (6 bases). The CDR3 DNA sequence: TGCGCCAGCCAATTAAAAACTAGCTCAAACACAGATACGCAGTATTTT. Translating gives CASQLKTSSNTDTQYF.